This entry is about one T cell receptor (beta chain). Its antigen is still unknown. Healthy and HIV-negative, the adult donors had no recent acute infections or vaccinations. Adults of Caucasian background living in Nashville, Tennessee made up all donors. These data belong to a study of shared clonotypes between healthy human individuals. Around 32,000 T cell genomes (approximately 0.3 ug DNA) went into each PBMC replicate. Repertoires were generated with immunoSEQ multiplex PCR, while TCRdb's copy carries only in-frame clones and drops some. The sample carries 530,000 or so clones, 60% to 80% recorded once. Study-level findings and limits: Blood was the only sampled material, and tissue repertoires likely differ.

Trimming took 6 bases from V and 4 from J, leaving 9 bases between them. Germline V CDR1 and CDR2: MDHEN, SYDVKM. The CDR3 runs to 13 residues. This clonotype originated in a woman aged 40 to 55 in good health. Some clones in this sample may be carry-over from other donors' samples. Sequenced material: PBMCs. The chain employs TRBV28 and TRBJ1-4; D is possibly TRBD1 (6 bases). Written as DNA, the CDR3 is TGTGCCAGCAGGGACAGCCTTAATGAAAAACTGTTTTTT. Protein sequence: CASRDSLNEKLFF.